This T cell receptor beta chain was found in a study of cytomegalovirus exposure and HLA in healthy donors. TCRdb keeps only in-frame clones here, not all; method: immunoSEQ multiplex PCR. The sample shows 150,000 to 200,000 clones, 86% of them seen only once. The V end was cut by 4 bases, the J end by 4 bases, with 23 bases between. Germline values: CDR1 LNHDA, CDR2 SQIVND (reference sequence). The CDR3 sequence is 17 residues long. The chain links TRBV19 to TRBJ2-7; the D gene is possibly TRBD1 (6 bases). This TCR derives from a young woman in good health and CMV-seronegative. Specimen: PBMCs. CDR3: CASSTNPHPGQIYEQYF. The CDR3, as DNA: TGTGCCAGTAGTACCAACCCTCACCCGGGACAAATATACGAGCAGTACTTC.